Following are 2 T cell receptor beta chains from one sample sequenced in a study of blood T cell repertoires in COVID-19 (dated by TCRdb to 2020 to 2022). The receptor library was made with the immunoSEQ multiplex PCR assay. In its TCRdb copy, this immuneACCESS table keeps in-frame sequences only and misses some clones. Where compared with another copy, unresolved V genes explain less than half of these, and the others have no known cause. For this sample the table gives tens of thousands of clones, of which over 85% were detected only once. The ten top clones hold about 0.85% of the sample. The sample consisted of peripheral blood. All receptors derive from a male donor with active COVID-19.

This chain uses TRBV9 with TRBJ2-1; D unclear. This CDR3 spans 15 amino acids. Trimming left V 4 bases short and J 0 bases short, with 11 bases between. CDR1 is SGDLS, CDR2 YYNGEE, per germline. The CDR3 loop is CASSPDSSSYNEQFF. As DNA, the CDR3 is TGTGCCAGCAGCCCCGATTCCAGCTCCTACAATGAGCAGTTCTTC.

As concerns this clone: One junction end disagrees with the germline gene, perhaps due to a read error. The J gene is TRBJ2-7, the V gene TRBV12-3 or TRBV12-4; maybe TRBD1 (6 bases). The CDR3 is 13 amino acids. The CDR3 nucleotides are TGTGCCGGCAGTTTATACAGGGTCCACGAGCAGTACTTC. It yields the protein CAGSLYRVHEQYF.